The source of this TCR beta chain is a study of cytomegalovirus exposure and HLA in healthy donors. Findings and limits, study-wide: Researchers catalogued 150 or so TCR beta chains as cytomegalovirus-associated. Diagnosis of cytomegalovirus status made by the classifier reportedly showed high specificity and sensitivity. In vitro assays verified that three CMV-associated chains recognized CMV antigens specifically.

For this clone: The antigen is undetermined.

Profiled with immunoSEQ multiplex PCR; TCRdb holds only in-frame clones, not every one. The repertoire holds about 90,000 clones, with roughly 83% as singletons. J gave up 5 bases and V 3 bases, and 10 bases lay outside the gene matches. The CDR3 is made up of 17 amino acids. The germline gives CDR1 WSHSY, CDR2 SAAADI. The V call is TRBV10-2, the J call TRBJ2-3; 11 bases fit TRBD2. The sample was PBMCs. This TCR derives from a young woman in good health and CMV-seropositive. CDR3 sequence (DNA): TGCGCCAGCAGTGATCGATTAGCGGGGGGGCCGATAGATACGCAGTATTTT. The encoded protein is CASSDRLAGGPIDTQYF.